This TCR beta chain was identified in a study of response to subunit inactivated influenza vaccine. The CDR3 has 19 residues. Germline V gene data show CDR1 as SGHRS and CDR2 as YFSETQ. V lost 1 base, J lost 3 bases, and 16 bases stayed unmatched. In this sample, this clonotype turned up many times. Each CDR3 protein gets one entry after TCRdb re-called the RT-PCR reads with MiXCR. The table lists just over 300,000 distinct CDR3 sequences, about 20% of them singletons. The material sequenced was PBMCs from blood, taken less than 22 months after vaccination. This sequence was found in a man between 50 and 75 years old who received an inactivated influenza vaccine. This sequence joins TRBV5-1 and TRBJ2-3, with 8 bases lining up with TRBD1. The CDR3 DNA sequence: TGCGCCAGCAGCTTGCCACCAATCTCCGGACAGGGCCGAACAGATACGCAGTATTTT. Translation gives CASSLPPISGQGRTDTQYF. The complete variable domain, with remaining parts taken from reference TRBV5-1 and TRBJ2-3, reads KAGVTQTPRYLIKTRGQQVTLSCSPISGHRSVSWYQQTPGQGLQFLFEYFSETQRNKGNFPGRFSGRQFSNSRSEMNVSTLELGDSALYLCASSLPPISGQGRTDTQYFGPGTRLTVL.